One and the same sample provided the 10 T cell receptor beta chains below, sequenced in a study of T cell responses to AZD1222 COVID-19 vaccine (TCRdb year 2021). The time point tag for this specimen amounts to: about 28 days (+/-7) after the second vaccine dose. The treatment or condition label here, explained by the study, means: meningococcal conjugate vaccine given as trial control. The protocol used for the library was the immunoSEQ multiplex PCR assay. Sourced from immuneACCESS, this table was stored by TCRdb with only in-frame sequences that have V and J called. A share of the clones is absent; for the studies checked, an unresolved V gene accounts for under half, and the remainder has no known explanation. The sample table shows about 190,000 clones, and roughly 92% are seen once. The top ten constitute approximately 4% of the sample. The sequenced sample was peripheral blood, obtained 28 days after the second dose of the MenACWY control vaccine. The receptors originated from an adult who received the MenACWY meningococcal vaccine as a control.

The chain employs TRBV6-1 and TRBJ2-1; D tentatively reads TRBD1 or TRBD2 (5 bases each). CDR1 and CDR2 (germline): MNHNS, SASEGT. The CDR3 loop spans 15 amino acids. Trimming stripped 4 bases from V and 5 bases from J, with 15 bases between. The CDR3 protein is CASSGPGRPHNEQFF. The CDR3 DNA sequence: TGTGCCAGCAGTGGTCCGGGACGGCCCCACAATGAGCAGTTCTTC.

The chain recombines TRBV11-1 with TRBJ2-1; TRBD2 might be the D (6 bases). This CDR3 comprises 12 residues. The V gene lost 8 bases and the J gene lost 7 bases, with 12 bases spanning the gap. Germline V gene lookup returns CDR1 SGHAT and CDR2 FQDESV (reference sequence). CDR3 residues: CASRRGMNEQFF. CDR3 DNA: TGTGCCAGCCGTCGCGGGATGAATGAGCAGTTCTTC.

CDR3 sequence reads: CASSPTKNANYGYTF. The CDR3 DNA sequence: TGTGCCAGCAGCCCGACGAAAAACGCCAACTATGGCTACACCTTC. The rearrangement uses TRBV3-1 (or the pseudogene TRBV3-2) and TRBJ1-2; D is unclear. V was cut by 4 bases and J by 2 bases, with 14 bases left in between. The CDR3 loop spans 15 amino acids. Germline V gives CDR1 LGHDT, CDR2 YNNKEL (reference sequence).

The chain is built from TRBV2 and TRBJ1-5; 9 nucleotides line up with TRBD1. The CDR3 runs 15 residues. The ends lost 7 bases at V and 4 bases at J; junction bases unmatched: 8. Germline V gene data show CDR1 as SNHLY and CDR2 as FYNNEI. The CDR3 loop is CASTTSTGGNQPQHF. CDR3 DNA: TGTGCCAGCACGACCTCGACAGGGGGAAATCAGCCCCAGCATTTT.

V and J are TRBV6-5 and TRBJ1-2; TRBD1 agrees at 7 bases. The CDR3 contains 12 residues. Germline V gives CDR1 MNHEY, CDR2 SVGAGI. V shed 6 bases and J 7 bases; nucleotides not matched to a gene: 5. The CDR3: CASRSGGRGYTF. CDR3 coding DNA: TGTGCCAGCAGATCAGGGGGTCGTGGCTACACCTTC.

The chain uses TRBV5-1 and TRBJ2-7; TRBD1 matches 7 bases. CDR3 length: 14 amino acids. J was trimmed by 4 bases and V by 0 bases; bases with no gene match: 4. Germline values: CDR1 SGHRS, CDR2 YFSETQ. In DNA form, the CDR3 reads TGCGCCAGCAGCTTGGGCCAGGGGGTTTACGAGCAGTACTTC. Its translation is CASSLGQGVYEQYF.

The sample holds one count of this clone. For the CDR3, the DNA is TGTGCCAGCCCGCTAGCGGGAGTTAGCAGGATTGGAGATACGCAGTATTTT. This encodes CASPLAGVSRIGDTQYF. V gene TRBV2 combines with J gene TRBJ2-3, with 10 bases that match TRBD2. J was trimmed by 5 bases and V by 8 bases; bases with no gene match: 16. This CDR3 region has 17 residues. Germline V gene lookup returns CDR1 SNHLY and CDR2 FYNNEI.

The chain employs TRBV25-1 and TRBJ2-3, with TRBD1 matching 8 bases. Germline CDR1 MGHDK, CDR2 SYGVNS. V trimming: 3 bases; J trimming: 1 base; junction bases outside the gene matches: 3. CDR3 size: 15 residues. The CDR3, as DNA: TGTGCCAGCAGTGATCCGGGACAGGGCACAGATACGCAGTATTTT. Translated, it gives CASSDPGQGTDTQYF.

This chain joins TRBV2 and TRBJ2-7; D is perhaps TRBD1 (6 bases). The CDR3 is 13 residues long. V was cut by 6 bases and J by 3 bases, with 12 bases left in between. The germline gives CDR1 SNHLY, CDR2 FYNNEI. The CDR3 DNA reads as TGTGCCAGCAGGCTCGACAGGTACTACGAGCAGTACTTC. Translating gives CASRLDRYYEQYF.

The V and J genes are TRBV5-1 and TRBJ2-3; TRBD2 is a possible D gene (6 bases). Trimming took off 4 bases at V and 4 bases at J, with 13 bases between the two ends. CDR1 and CDR2 from the germline V gene are SGHRS and YFSETQ. The CDR3 has 14 amino acids. Here the CDR3 DNA reads TGCGCCAGCAGCCTGGGGGGACTGGCAGATACGCAGTATTTT. Encoded protein: CASSLGGLADTQYF.